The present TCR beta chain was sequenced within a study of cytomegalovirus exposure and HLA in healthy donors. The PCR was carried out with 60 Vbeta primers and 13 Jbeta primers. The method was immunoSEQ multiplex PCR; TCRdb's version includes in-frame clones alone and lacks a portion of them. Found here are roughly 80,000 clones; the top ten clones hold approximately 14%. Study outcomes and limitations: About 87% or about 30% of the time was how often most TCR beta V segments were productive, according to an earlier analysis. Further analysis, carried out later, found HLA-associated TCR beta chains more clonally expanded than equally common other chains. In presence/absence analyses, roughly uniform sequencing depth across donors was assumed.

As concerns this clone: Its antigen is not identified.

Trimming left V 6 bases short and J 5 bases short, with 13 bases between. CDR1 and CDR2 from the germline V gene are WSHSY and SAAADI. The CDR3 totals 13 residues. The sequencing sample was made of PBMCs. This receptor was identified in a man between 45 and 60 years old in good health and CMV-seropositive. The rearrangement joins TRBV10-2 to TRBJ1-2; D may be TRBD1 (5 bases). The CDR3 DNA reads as TGCGCCAGCAGCTCCGGGACTCCTTATGGCTACACCTTC. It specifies CASSSGTPYGYTF.